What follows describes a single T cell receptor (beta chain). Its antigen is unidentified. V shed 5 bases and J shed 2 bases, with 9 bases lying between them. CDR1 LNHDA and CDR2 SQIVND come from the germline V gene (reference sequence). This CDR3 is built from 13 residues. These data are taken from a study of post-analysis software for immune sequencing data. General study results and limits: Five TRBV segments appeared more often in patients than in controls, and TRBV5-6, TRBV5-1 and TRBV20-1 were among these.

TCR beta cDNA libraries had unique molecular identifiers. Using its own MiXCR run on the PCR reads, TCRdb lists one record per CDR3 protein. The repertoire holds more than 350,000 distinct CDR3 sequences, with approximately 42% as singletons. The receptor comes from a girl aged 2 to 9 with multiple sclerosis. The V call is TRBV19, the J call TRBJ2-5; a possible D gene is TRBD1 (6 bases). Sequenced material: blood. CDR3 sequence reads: CASSDRLQETQYF. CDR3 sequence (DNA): TGTGCCAGTAGTGACAGGCTACAAGAGACCCAGTACTTC.